These T cell receptor beta chains were read from a single sample in a study of cytomegalovirus exposure and HLA in healthy donors. The table came from immunoSEQ multiplex PCR; TCRdb's copy has only in-frame clones and leaves some out. The sample gives about 160,000 clones, about three quarters of which show up once; about 0.91% is in the top ten. The sequenced material came from PBMCs. These receptors were collected from a woman between 50 and 59 years old in good health and CMV-seropositive. The CDR3 runs from the conserved cysteine through the conserved F or W. The D gene is left open where the match is weak. Expanded clones get a size class; other rows say once, few or many, or leave the size out.

>.|14|TRBJ2-4|TRBV29-1|.
TGCAGAAAGACAGACCCTGGAGCCAAAAACATTCAGTACTTC
CRKTDPGAKNIQYF
>.|14|TRBJ1-6|TRBV7-2|.
TGTGCCAGCAGCCGGGACTCCTATAATTCACCCCTCCACTTT
CASSRDSYNSPLHF
>.|15|TRBJ2-3|TRBV10-3|.
TGTGCCATCAGTGAGAACCCGACTTCTGCAGATACGCAGTATTTT
CAISENPTSADTQYF
>.|17|TRBJ1-1|TRBV4-1|.
TGCGCCAGCAGCCAAGAGATTTCGCGGGGGGCGCACACTGAAGCTTTCTTT
CASSQEISRGAHTEAFF
>.|14|TRBJ1-3|TRBV5-1|.
TGCGCCAGCAGCTTAGACAGCTCTGGAAACACCATATATTTT
CASSLDSSGNTIYF
>.|15|TRBJ1-1|TRBV5-3|once
TGTGCCAGAAGCTCGAAACTTAGAACACTGAGGGTAGCTTTCTTT
CARSSKLRTLRVAFF
>TRBD1|16|TRBJ2-5|TRBV5-6|.
TGTGCCAGCAGCCATTCACCCCCGACAGGGGCCGAGACCCAGTACTTC
CASSHSPPTGAETQYF
>.|13|TRBJ2-1|TRBV7-2|.
TGTGCCAGCACCATTGGAGGGAACAATGAGCAGTTCTTC
CASTIGGNNEQFF
>.|15|TRBJ2-5|TRBV11-2|.
TGTGCCAGCAGCCTCAGTCAGGTCGGGGTTGAGACCCAGTACTTC
CASSLSQVGVETQYF
>TRBD1|14|TRBJ1-2|TRBV6-5|.
TGTGCCAGCAGTAGACAGGGTTGGAACTATGGCTACACCTTC
CASSRQGWNYGYTF
>.|12|TRBJ2-5|TRBV28|.
TGTGCCAGCAGCCCACTACTGGAGACCCAGTACTTC
CASSPLLETQYF
>.|18|TRBJ1-1|TRBV28|.
TGTGCCAGCAGTCGGGTGGCAGGGCTAGGGGGTGGTGGCACTGAAGCTTTCTTT
CASSRVAGLGGGGTEAFF
>TRBD1|19|TRBJ2-5|TRBV7-8|.
TGTGCCAGCAGCTTAGACCTCTCCGGGACAGGGGGTTTCGCGGAGACCCAGTACTTC
CASSLDLSGTGGFAETQYF
>TRBD1|16|TRBJ2-3|TRBV6-1|.
TGTGCCAGCAGTGAATCGACAGGGGGATTCACAGATACGCAGTATTTT
CASSESTGGFTDTQYF
>.|16|TRBJ2-7|TRBV2|.
TGTGCCAGCAGGGGTCCCCGAGGAGGGGAAACCTACGAGCAGTACTTC
CASRGPRGGETYEQYF
>TRBD2|14|TRBJ2-4|TRBV5-1|.
TGCGCCAGCAGAAGTGGCGGGGGAGAAAACATTCAGTACTTC
CASRSGGGENIQYF
>.|15|TRBJ1-6|TRBV7-2|.
TGTGCCAGCAGCAGAGGAACTTTCTATAATTCACCCCTCCACTTT
CASSRGTFYNSPLHF
>TRBD2|13|TRBJ2-1|TRBV10-2|.
TGCGCCAGCAGGTCCCAGGCAGCGGGAGATGCCCTCTTC
CASRSQAAGDALF
>.|14|TRBJ1-2|TRBV9|.
TGTGCCAGCAGCGAGGCAGGGTCGGACTATGGCTACACCTTC
CASSEAGSDYGYTF
>.|12|TRBJ1-3|TRBV28|.
TGTGCCAGCAGTTTCTCCCGAAACACCATATATTTT
CASSFSRNTIYF
>.|12|TRBJ2-3|TRBV28|.
TGTGCCAGCAGTTTTCGGGCAGGGACGCAGTATTTT
CASSFRAGTQYF
>TRBD1|13|TRBJ1-2|TRBV18|.
TGTGCCAGCTCACCCGGGACAGGTTCTGGCTACACCTTC
CASSPGTGSGYTF
>TRBD1|14|TRBJ2-7|TRBV12-5|.
TGTGCTAGTGGTCCTGGACAGGGGAGGAACGAGCAGTACTTC
CASGPGQGRNEQYF
>.|12|TRBJ1-2|TRBV28|.
TGTGCCAGCAGCACAACTAACTATGGCTACACCTTC
CASSTTNYGYTF
>TRBD2|15|TRBJ2-5|TRBV6-5|.
TGTGCCAGCAGGAGAGGGACTAGCGGGGCAGAGACCCAGTACTTC
CASRRGTSGAETQYF
>TRBD1|16|TRBJ1-2|TRBV19|.
TGTGCCAGTAGTATAGCCCGGGGGACAGGGACATATGGCTACACCTTC
CASSIARGTGTYGYTF
>TRBD2|15|TRBJ2-3|TRBV2|.
TGTGCCAGCAGGATACTAGCGGGGGTTACAGATACGCAGTATTTT
CASRILAGVTDTQYF
>.|14|TRBJ1-5|TRBV6-5|.
TGTGCCAGCAGCCCCGGACACGGCAATCAGCCCCAGCATTTT
CASSPGHGNQPQHF
>.|12|TRBJ1-4|TRBV7-9|.
TGTTCCAGCAGCCTCTACAATGAAAAACTGTTTTTT
CSSSLYNEKLFF
>.|16|TRBJ1-4|TRBV21-1|.
TGTGCCAGCAGCAAAGCCCCGACGCCCCGGGGGGAAAAACTGTTTTTT
CASSKAPTPRGEKLFF
>.|13|TRBJ2-5|TRBV7-2|.
TGTGCCAGCAGGAGGACACCACAAGAGACCCAGTACTTC
CASRRTPQETQYF
>TRBD1|16|TRBJ2-7|TRBV11-2|few
TGTGCCAGCAGCCGCAGTCCAGCAGGGGGCGGGTACGAGCAGTACTTC
CASSRSPAGGGYEQYF
>TRBD1|15|TRBJ2-7|TRBV7-2|.
TGTGCCAGCAGCTTAACTAGAGGACAGGGCTACGAGCAGTACTTC
CASSLTRGQGYEQYF
>TRBD1|13|TRBJ2-5|TRBV6-1|.
TGTGCCAGCACCGGGACAGGGTACGAGACCCAGTACTTC
CASTGTGYETQYF
>.|14|TRBJ2-7|TRBV4-3|.
TGCGCCAGCAGCCCCAGGGTAATGACCTACGAGCAGTACTTC
CASSPRVMTYEQYF
>.|17|TRBJ1-3|TRBV10-3|few
TGTGCCATCACCGCGCGAGACAGCCTGAACTCTGGAAACACCATATATTTT
CAITARDSLNSGNTIYF
>.|15|TRBJ1-4|TRBV10-3|.
TGTGCCATCAGTGACACAGCGGGATCGGGTGAAAAACTGTTTTTT
CAISDTAGSGEKLFF
>.|12|TRBJ1-1|TRBV28|.
TGTGCCAGCAGTCCGCCGGGGGTCGAAGCTTTCTTT
CASSPPGVEAFF
>.|13|TRBJ1-2|TRBV6-6|.
TGTGCCAGCAGTCAACAGGGAAGCTATGGCTACACCTTC
CASSQQGSYGYTF
>TRBD1|15|TRBJ1-1|TRBV7-9|.
TGTGCCAGCAGCGGATCCGGGACAGGGGGCGCCGAAGCTTTCTTT
CASSGSGTGGAEAFF
>.|12|TRBJ1-1|TRBV5-1|.
TGCGCCAGCAGCTTGGATCTACTTGAAGCTTTCTTT
CASSLDLLEAFF
>.|16|TRBJ1-1|TRBV19|few
TGTGCCAGTAGTCCCAGACCACGGAGGATGAACACTGAAGCTTTCTTT
CASSPRPRRMNTEAFF
>TRBD2|16|TRBJ2-2|TRBV7-2|.
TGTGCCAGCAGCTCCACTAGCGGGGGTAACACCGGGGAGCTGTTTTTT
CASSSTSGGNTGELFF
>TRBD2|12|TRBJ2-1|TRBV18|.
TGTGCCAGCTCACCAGGACTAGCATATCAGTTCTTC
CASSPGLAYQFF
>TRBD2|12|TRBJ2-5|TRBV6-5|.
TGTGCCAGAGCGGGATATGTAGAGACCCAGTACTTC
CARAGYVETQYF
>.|13|TRBJ1-2|TRBV28|.
TGTGCCAGCAGCCAGAGCGATCCATATGGCTACACCTTC
CASSQSDPYGYTF
>TRBD2|18|TRBJ2-1|TRBV2|.
TGTGCCAGCAGTCCCGCTGGGGGGACTAGCGGGACCCTCTATGAGCAGTTCTTC
CASSPAGGTSGTLYEQFF
>.|11|TRBJ1-1|TRBV20-1|.
TGCAGTGCTAGCCCCAGAGGAGAAGCTTTCTTT
CSASPRGEAFF
>.|16|TRBJ1-5|TRBV28|.
TGTGCCAGCAGTCCTAAGGGGAGGGGGGGCAATCAGCCCCAGCATTTT
CASSPKGRGGNQPQHF
>TRBD1|14|TRBJ1-1|TRBV5-4|.
TGTGCCAGCAGCTTGGGGGACAGAGACACTGAAGCTTTCTTT
CASSLGDRDTEAFF